The 15 T cell receptor beta chains in this list originate from one sample, sequenced in a study of breast tumors, draining lymph nodes, adjacent tissues. TCRdb independently ran MiXCR on the multiplex PCR reads; one entry per CDR3 protein. The table lists approximately 210,000 distinct CDR3 sequences, less than 45% of them singletons, with over 3.5% in the top ten. Samples came from axillary lymph nodes draining the breast cancer. Sequenced material: axillary lymph node tissue. The receptors were gathered from a female donor with breast cancer. Some clones in this sample may be carry-over from other donors' samples.

This clonotype has at least ten counts. The chain carries TRBV24-1 and TRBJ2-2, with D unresolved. With 5 bases removed from V and 4 bases from J, the gap between germline ends came to 10 bases. The CDR3 has 14 residues. Germline V lookup: CDR1 KGHDR, CDR2 SFDVKD. The CDR3 DNA reads TGTGCCACCAGTGCCTACGACATCACCGGGGAGCTGTTTTTT. Translating it yields CATSAYDITGELFF.

About this clonotype itself: Just one base apart from a much larger clone, this may be a read error. The chain uses TRBV5-5 and TRBJ2-7; 7 bases fit TRBD1. The CDR3 extends over 15 amino acids. Germline loops: CDR1 SGHKS, CDR2 YYEKEE (reference sequence). The trim removed 2 bases at V and 1 base at J, leaving 6 bases unmatched. The CDR3 DNA sequence: TGTGCCAGCAGCTTCGGGACAGCTCGTTCCTACGAGCAGTACTTC. It yields the protein CASSFGTARSYEQYF. The variable domain in full, with the rest retrieved from reference TRBV5-5 and TRBJ2-7, is DAGVTQSPTHLIKTRGQQVTLRCSPISGHKSVSWYQQVLGQGPQFIFQYYEKEERGRGNFPDRFSARQFPNYSSELNVNALLLGDSALYLCASSFGTARSYEQYFGPGTRLTVT.

This clonotype was detected many times. The V gene is TRBV6-4, the J gene TRBJ1-4; 7 bases are shared with TRBD1. Unmatched junction bases numbered 2, after V lost 0 bases and J lost 4 bases. Germline V gene data show CDR1 as MRHNA and CDR2 as SNTAGT. The CDR3 is made up of 15 amino acids. The DNA of the CDR3 is TGTGCCAGCAGTGACTCGAGGGGGCATAATGAAAAACTGTTTTTT. Translating it yields CASSDSRGHNEKLFF.

This clonotype has ten or more counts. CDR3 sequence (DNA): TGCGCCAGCAGCCAAGAAAGTAGGGCTAGCGGGATGGAGACCCAGTACTTC. Its protein is CASSQESRASGMETQYF. The chain is built from TRBV4-1 and TRBJ2-5; 9 bases match TRBD2. Trimming took 0 bases from V and 5 from J; bases not matched to a gene: 10. CDR3 length: 17 amino acids. Germline V lookup: CDR1 MGHRA, CDR2 YSYEKL.

A few counts support this clonotype. J is TRBJ2-2 and V is TRBV28, with 12 bases fitting TRBD2. The trim removed 7 bases at V and 7 bases at J, leaving 7 bases unmatched. There are 15 residues in the CDR3. Germline CDR1 reads MDHEN; CDR2 reads SYDVKM. The CDR3 bases are TGTGCCAGCACCACGACTAGCGGGAGCGGCGGGGAGCTGTTTTTT. Amino acid sequence: CASTTTSGSGGELFF.

At least ten counts were recorded for this clonotype. V is TRBV12-3 or TRBV12-4 and J is TRBJ2-1; D gene uncertain. The CDR3 consists of 12 residues. V lost 5 bases to trimming and J lost 15 bases, with 17 bases between them. The CDR3 loop is CASSHRPTPRFF. CDR3 DNA sequence: TGTGCCAGCAGTCACCGACCAACCCCGCGGTTCTTC.

This clonotype was counted many times. The chain employs TRBV7-9 and TRBJ2-5; TRBD1 matches 10 bases. Germline V gene lookup returns CDR1 SEHNR and CDR2 FQNEAQ (reference sequence). With V trimmed by 5 bases and J by 2 bases, 8 bases remained unmatched. The CDR3 length is 16 residues. The CDR3 coding sequence is TGTGCCAGCAGCCTCAGAGGGACAGGGGTGCAAGAGACCCAGTACTTC. Amino acid sequence: CASSLRGTGVQETQYF. The variable domain in full, completed from reference TRBV7-9 and TRBJ2-5, reads DTGVSQNPRHKITKRGQNVTFRCDPISEHNRLYWYRQTLGQGPEFLTYFQNEAQLEKSRLLSDRFSAERPKGSFSTLEIQRTEQGDSAMYLCASSLRGTGVQETQYFGPGTRLLVL.

This clonotype has a count of ten or more. This chain uses TRBV5-1 with TRBJ2-7; tentatively, D is TRBD2 (6 bases). The V gene's germline CDR1 is SGHRS and CDR2 YFSETQ. The CDR3 runs to 14 residues. V was clipped by 0 bases and J by 4 bases, with 11 bases between them. In DNA form, the CDR3 reads TGCGCCAGCAGCTTGGAGTTAGCGGCATACGAGCAGTACTTC. It specifies CASSLELAAYEQYF.

This clonotype was seen at least ten times. The chain employs TRBV3-1 and TRBJ1-6; the D is unclear. CDR3 size: 13 residues. V lost 3 bases and J 13 bases, leaving 13 bases between the germline ends. CDR1 is LGHDT and CDR2 is YNNKEL in the germline V gene (reference sequence). The CDR3 DNA is TGTGCCAGCAGCCAGGCCCCGGTGTTCCCCCTCCACTTT. It codes for CASSQAPVFPLHF.

Ten or more counts support this clonotype. The V and J genes are TRBV20-1 and TRBJ2-2; D is unclear. This CDR3 region has 14 residues. Trimming left V 0 bases short and J 6 bases short, with 11 bases between. The V gene's germline CDR1 is DFQATT and CDR2 SNEGSKA (reference sequence). CDR3 amino acids: CSARDPQFAGELFF. The CDR3 region has the DNA TGCAGTGCTAGAGATCCCCAGTTCGCCGGGGAGCTGTTTTTT.

The sample holds many counts of this clonotype. This chain connects TRBV20-1 to TRBJ2-7, with 9 bases matching TRBD1. V trimming: 8 bases; J trimming: 3 bases; junction bases outside the gene matches: 14. Germline CDR1 reads DFQATT; CDR2 reads SNEGSKA (reference sequence). This CDR3 spans 15 amino acids. CDR3: CSCKNPTGGNYEQYF. The CDR3 nucleotides read TGCAGTTGTAAAAACCCCACAGGGGGCAACTACGAGCAGTACTTC.

This clonotype was detected only a few times. A single base separates this from a much larger clone, so it may be a read error. The V gene is TRBV20-1, the J gene TRBJ2-1; 9 nucleotides align to TRBD2. There are 14 residues in the CDR3. Germline values: CDR1 DFQATT, CDR2 SNEGSKA (reference sequence). CDR3 sequence: CSAGSSGNYTEQFF. CDR3 DNA: TGCAGTGCGGGGTCTAGCGGGAACTACACTGAGCAGTTCTTC.

In its sample, this clonotype was seen many times. The V and J genes are TRBV7-3 and TRBJ2-3; D is ambiguous. Trimming took 6 bases from V and 3 from J, leaving 10 bases between them. The germline CDR1 and CDR2 sequences are SGHTA and FQGTGA. There are 13 residues in the CDR3. The CDR3 spells CASRSEGTDTQYF. CDR3 sequence (DNA): TGTGCCAGCAGATCCGAAGGGACAGATACGCAGTATTTT.

This clonotype was recorded at least ten times. The chain carries TRBV7-6 and TRBJ2-2; D gene unclear. V was clipped by 7 bases and J by 4 bases, with 16 bases between them. The CDR3 consists of 15 residues. CDR1 SGHVS and CDR2 FNYEAQ come from the germline V gene. CDR3 in DNA: TGTGCCAGCAACGACATATCCAGCGCCACCGGGGAGCTGTTTTTT. This gives the protein CASNDISSATGELFF.

The genes are TRBV18 and TRBJ2-3; 7 nucleotides agree with TRBD2. CDR1 KGHSH and CDR2 LQKENI come from the germline V gene. The CDR3 contains 15 residues. Trimming cost V 2 bases and J 6 bases; bases outside gene matches: 8. CDR3 sequence reads: CASSPREGSRDTQYF. CDR3 DNA: TGTGCCAGCTCACCAAGGGAGGGTTCAAGGGATACGCAGTATTTT.